This TCR beta chain was recorded in a study of T cell repertoires in cytomegalovirus infection. On this clonotype: Antigen: not known.

TCRdb re-derived calls from the reads in MiXCR, one entry per CDR3 protein. The data show around 100,000 distinct CDR3 sequences, 15% to 20% seen once. Between the trimmed V and J ends, which lost 5 bases and 4 bases, there was a span of 12 bases. In germline, CDR1 is SEHNR, CDR2 FQNEAQ (reference sequence). This CDR3 region has 15 residues. Notes on the study in general: Dominant in the ex vivo response were TCR beta clonotypes restricted by HLA-C and specific for CMV.

The sample comprised PBMCs. The rearrangement joins TRBV7-9 to TRBJ2-6; no firm D call. This sequence originates from a human donor in good health (CMV status not recorded). Some clones in this sample may be carry-over from other donors' samples. The CDR3 DNA follows: TGTGCCAGCAGCCTCCAGTGGATAGGGGCCAACGTCCTGACTTTC. This translates into CASSLQWIGANVLTF.